One sample yielded the 19 T cell receptor beta chains listed below, sequenced in a study of cytomegalovirus exposure and HLA in healthy donors. This PCR relied on a set of 60 Vbeta primers and 13 Jbeta primers. TCRdb's copy holds only in-frame clones and misses some; the assay was immunoSEQ multiplex PCR. The sample carries some 76,000 clones, approximately 72% recorded once. The specimen was PBMCs. These receptor sequences come from a woman between 40 and 55 years old in good health and CMV-seropositive.

This chain links TRBV18 with TRBJ2-2; D not resolved. Germline loops: CDR1 KGHSH, CDR2 LQKENI. Trimming cost V 0 bases and J 2 bases, with 4 bases left between them. The CDR3 runs to 14 residues. CDR3 loop: CASSPPTNTGELFF. In DNA, the CDR3 is TGTGCCAGCTCACCACCGACAAACACCGGGGAGCTGTTTTTT.

The chain couples TRBV5-1 to TRBJ2-2; a possible D gene is TRBD2 (5 bases). This CDR3 comprises 15 residues. Germline CDR1 and CDR2: SGHRS and YFSETQ. V lost 1 base to trimming and J lost 3 bases, with 10 bases between them. The CDR3 DNA reads TGCGCCAGCAGCTTGTCCGGGCGGGACACCGGGGAGCTGTTTTTT. As protein: CASSLSGRDTGELFF.

This rearrangement joins TRBV7-3 to TRBJ2-3; 9 positions match TRBD2. Germline values: CDR1 SGHTA, CDR2 FQGTGA. With 2 bases clipped from V and 6 bases from J, the junction kept 6 bases outside the gene matches. The CDR3 length is 15 residues. CDR3 residues: CASSLLAGLRDTQYF. As DNA, the CDR3 is TGTGCCAGCAGCTTACTAGCGGGGTTGAGGGATACGCAGTATTTT.

This clone was counted between two and nine times. The V gene is TRBV7-3, the J gene TRBJ2-3, with 10 bases lining up with TRBD2. CDR1 is SGHTA, CDR2 FQGTGA, per germline. The CDR3 contains 16 residues. Trimming cost V 5 bases and J 4 bases; bases outside gene matches: 9. CDR3 bases: TGTGCCAGCAGCCTAAGAATAGCGGGGGGTCCAGATACGCAGTATTTT. Its translation: CASSLRIAGGPDTQYF.

This rearrangement joins TRBV19 to TRBJ2-7; possible D gene TRBD1, 6 bases. This CDR3 has 15 residues. The germline V and J ends were trimmed by 3 bases and 4 bases, with 16 bases remaining between them. Germline loops: CDR1 LNHDA, CDR2 SQIVND (reference sequence). The CDR3, as DNA: TGTGCCAGTAGTATGGCCCCACAGGGACGATACGAGCAGTACTTC. This translates into CASSMAPQGRYEQYF.

The rearrangement links TRBV5-1 to TRBJ2-3; 9 positions agree with TRBD1. The CDR3 runs to 13 residues. Germline CDR1 SGHRS, CDR2 YFSETQ. The V and J ends lost 9 bases and 6 bases, in that order; junction bases with no gene match: 8. Written as DNA, the CDR3 is TGCGCCACCAACAGGGGGCGGGACGATACGCAGTATTTT. It specifies CATNRGRDDTQYF.

The gene calls are TRBV18 and TRBJ1-4, with 7 bases fitting TRBD1. The V gene's germline CDR1 is KGHSH and CDR2 LQKENI. The CDR3 loop spans 15 amino acids. With V trimmed by 2 bases and J by 3 bases, 3 bases remained unmatched. The DNA for the CDR3 is TGTGCCAGCTCACCAGGAGGGACAGCTAATGAAAAACTGTTTTTT. Protein product: CASSPGGTANEKLFF.

This chain connects TRBV5-4 to TRBJ2-7, with a possible D match to TRBD2 (6 bases). V gave up 4 bases and J gave up 7 bases, with 15 bases separating them. CDR1 is SGHNT and CDR2 is YYREEE in the germline V gene (reference sequence). The CDR3 covers 13 residues. CDR3 in amino acids: CASSGATSREQYF. CDR3 nucleotides: TGTGCCAGCAGCGGGGCGACTAGTCGGGAGCAGTACTTC.

The gene calls are TRBV5-8 and TRBJ2-1; D is unclear. CDR3 length equals 11 residues. Trimming left V 3 bases short and J 4 bases short, with 2 bases between. Germline loops: CDR1 SGHTS, CDR2 YDEGEE. CDR3 protein: CASSSYNEQFF. As DNA, the CDR3 is TGTGCCAGCAGCTCTTACAATGAGCAGTTCTTC.

J is TRBJ1-1 and V is TRBV6-1; D unclear. V lost 2 bases, J lost 0 bases, and 16 bases lay in between. The CDR3 covers 17 residues. Germline values: CDR1 MNHNS, CDR2 SASEGT. CDR3 in DNA: TGTGCCAGCAGTGAACCAGTCGAGGGAAGGTTGAACACTGAAGCTTTCTTT. Its protein product is CASSEPVEGRLNTEAFF.

The V and J genes are TRBV28 and TRBJ1-2; D call uncertain. This CDR3 has 13 residues. Trimming pared 4 bases from V and 0 bases from J, leaving 6 bases between. Germline V gene lookup returns CDR1 MDHEN and CDR2 SYDVKM. This CDR3 is CASSSQSNYGYTF. The CDR3 DNA follows: TGTGCCAGCAGTTCACAGTCTAACTATGGCTACACCTTC.

The V gene is TRBV27, the J gene TRBJ2-5; 8 bases map to TRBD1. The J call may be in error: the DNA end matches TRBJ2-7 better. The CDR3 is 13 residues long. The germline V gene has CDR1 MNHEY and CDR2 SMNVEV (reference sequence). The CDR3 protein is CASSEQGVYEQYF. The DNA for the CDR3 is TGTGCCAGCAGCGAACAGGGGGTCTACGAGCAGTACTTC.

The sample holds a few counts of this clone. The rearrangement links TRBV11-2 to TRBJ2-1, with TRBD2 matching over 8 bases. This CDR3 contains 15 residues. V was pared by 3 bases and J by 5 bases, with 6 bases of the junction left unmatched. The germline V gene encodes CDR1 SGHAT and CDR2 FQNNGV. CDR3 sequence (DNA): TGTGCCAGCAGCTTCGGGGGGGGCGGCCACAATGAGCAGTTCTTC. Translation gives CASSFGGGGHNEQFF.

This clone appeared once. This chain connects TRBV7-9 to TRBJ2-1; a weak D match, TRBD2 (5 bases). This CDR3 region has 12 residues. Germline assignment: CDR1 SEHNR and CDR2 FQNEAQ (reference sequence). Between the trimmed V and J ends, which lost 4 bases and 14 bases, there was a span of 15 bases. CDR3 in amino acids: CASSSIFLAKFF. CDR3 nucleotides: TGTGCCAGCAGCTCAATATTCCTAGCAAAGTTCTTC.

This rearrangement joins TRBV4-3 to TRBJ1-4; the D is unclear. Germline CDR1 reads LGHNA; CDR2 reads YSLEER. Trimming took off 4 bases at V and 0 bases at J, with 12 bases between the two ends. The CDR3 sequence is 16 residues long. The CDR3 region is CASSLSVPTTNEKLFF. In DNA form, the CDR3 reads TGCGCCAGCAGCCTTTCGGTCCCTACAACTAATGAAAAACTGTTTTTT.

This rearrangement joins TRBV11-3 to TRBJ2-1, with 12 bases fitting TRBD2. V dropped 4 bases and J dropped 1; count of bases not matched to a gene: 8. Germline CDR1 and CDR2: SGHNT and YENEEA. This CDR3 region has 18 residues. For the CDR3, the DNA is TGTGCCAGCAGCTCCTCCCTTGGACTAGCGGGGTCCTACAATGAGCAGTTCTTC. It is translated as CASSSSLGLAGSYNEQFF.

The chain recombines TRBV28 with TRBJ1-3; a possible D gene is TRBD1 (5 bases). Germline V gene lookup returns CDR1 MDHEN and CDR2 SYDVKM. The CDR3 contains 13 residues. Trimming removed 7 bases from V and 2 bases from J, with 9 bases in between. DNA of the CDR3: TGTGCCAGCACCGGACAAGCTGGAAACACCATATATTTT. Its protein product is CASTGQAGNTIYF.

This clone is a singleton in its sample. V and J are TRBV25-1 and TRBJ1-4; D perhaps matches TRBD1 (6 bases). CDR1 MGHDK and CDR2 SYGVNS come from the germline V gene. V was pared by 2 bases and J by 8 bases, with 12 bases between. CDR3 size: 14 residues. The CDR3 nucleotides are TGTGCCAGCAGTGAAGGGGGCCAGGTGGAAAAACTGTTTTTT. It codes for CASSEGGQVEKLFF. Full variable domain (outside the CDR3, taken from reference TRBV25-1 and TRBJ1-4): EADIYQTPRYLVIGTGKKITLECSQTMGHDKMYWYQQDPGMELHLIHYSYGVNSTEKGDLSSESTVSRIRTEHFPLTLESARPSHTSQYLCASSEGGQVEKLFFGSGTQLSVL.

V and J are TRBV9 and TRBJ2-2, with 10 positions matching TRBD1. V shed 0 bases, J shed 8 bases, and the junction held 7 bases outside the gene matches. The CDR3 is 16 amino acids. Looked up from germline, CDR1 is SGDLS and CDR2 is YYNGEE. The CDR3 sequence is CASSVGGTGESGELFF. In nucleotides, the CDR3 is TGTGCCAGCAGCGTAGGAGGGACAGGGGAGTCAGGGGAGCTGTTTTTT.